This T cell receptor beta chain was identified during a study of blood T cell repertoires in COVID-19 (dated by TCRdb to the early 2020s). A note on the overall study: Collaborator samples came from the United States, Italy and Spain and covered acute and convalescent phases of COVID-19. Where HLA class I and class II types were available, the types were taken from metadata supplied by the sample provider, not from assay-based typing. Sample metadata almost always included a de-identified subject ID, COVID-19 status, age in years and sex. The repertoires were released in a freely available public database meant as a resource for research on the immune response to SARS-CoV-2. The prospective study material was composed of cDNA or gDNA derived from T cells, B-cell-depleted T cells, or PBMCs. The samples were drawn from two sources: the first 160 participants of the ongoing ImmuneRACE study, and 950 to 1,500 subjects contributed by 6 global collaborators. The dataset comprised deeply sampled blood TCRbeta repertoires from subjects exposed to, actively infected with, or recovered from COVID-19.

The investigation overall reported the following: The quantity of clinical and demographic metadata differed by source and by participant and was supplied without curation.

Relative to germline, V is missing 4 bases and J is missing 0 bases, with 6 bases of the junction outside any gene match. CDR3 length: 17 amino acids, cysteine to phenylalanine. The kept DNA is CDR3 alone, 51 bases in frame from the first base. CDR1 and CDR2 were assigned from the germline V gene as MGHRA and YSYEKL. Participants in the prospective study were aged about 18 to 89 years, lived in about two dozen United States geographic areas, and enrolled through a virtual design. In the prospective study, participants were assigned to cohorts based on the clinical history participants reported in a screening survey and a study questionnaire. For ImmuneRACE Cohort 3, a participant was defined as recovered based on two consecutive negative NP/OP PCR tests, clearance by a healthcare professional, or resolution of symptoms. Mobile phlebotomists in the prospective study collected whole blood, serum and a nasopharyngeal or oropharyngeal swab from every participant. Participants in the prospective study had the option to provide additional blood draws and questionnaires over a roughly two-month period. Before DNA extraction, blood samples from the prospective study were shipped at room temperature or frozen.

This clone was counted between two and nine times. Its antigen is currently not known. Per-nucleotide qualities are absent, and no much larger clonotype sits a single base away. The immunoSEQ Assay, a bias-controlled multiplex PCR, was used to amplify TCRbeta CDR3 regions from genomic DNA. As for the original processing: The number of nucleated cells in each sample was estimated from the amplification of reference gene primers within the assay. To quantify the absolute abundance of each unique TCRbeta CDR3 rearrangement, sequence reads were collapsed and filtered. Productive Simpson clonality was computed per sample as the square root of Simpson's diversity index over productive rearrangements. This immuneACCESS table, as held by TCRdb, lists in-frame sequences with V and J called but not all clones. Of the missing ones, under half trace to an unresolved V gene in checked studies; the others have no known cause. Clone size and V and J calls were adopted from that table, with D and trimming inferred from the DNA. Counted in this sample were about 380,000 clones; 88% of them appeared once. The ten largest account for 1.2% of the sample.

This TCR was sampled from a young woman who had recovered from COVID-19. The chain employs TRBV4-1 and TRBJ1-5, with 10 bases aligning to TRBD1. What was sequenced was PBMCs or T cells enriched from blood (not recorded which). The CDR3 loop reads CASSPGQGLFSNQPQHF. The sequence in DNA is TGCGCCAGCAGCCCGGGACAGGGGCTCTTTAGCAATCAGCCCCAGCATTTT.